This TCR beta chain is from a study of control samples from healthy donors and cancer patients. Sequencing was performed with immunoSEQ multiplex PCR; in TCRdb, only in-frame clones are kept and a portion is missing. In the table there are around 80,000 clones, just under 90% of which are singletons. There are 15 residues in the CDR3. The trim removed 4 bases at V and 4 bases at J, leaving 8 bases unmatched. The germline gives CDR1 MNHEY, CDR2 SVGAGI. This clone was counted between two and nine times. The chain is built from TRBV6-5 and TRBJ1-1; 8 bases fit TRBD1. This receptor was identified in a man aged 50 to 59 in good health. Material for sequencing was blood. The CDR3 region is CASSLSVDRATEAFF. The CDR3 coding sequence is TGTGCCAGCAGTTTGAGTGTGGACAGGGCCACTGAAGCTTTCTTT.